Each of the 32 T cell receptor beta chains below was sequenced from the same sample in a study of T cells after yellow fever vaccination. TCRdb re-called the 5' RACE reads through MiXCR, storing one row per CDR3 protein. The sample lists hundreds of thousands of distinct CDR3 sequences; roughly 13% were seen once. The sequencing used PBMCs, collected on the day of the yellow fever booster vaccination. The origin of the receptors is a man aged 25 to 40 who received the YFV17D yellow fever vaccine.

This clonotype was seen only a few times. The rearrangement joins TRBV5-1 to TRBJ2-7, with a possible D match to TRBD1 (5 bases). This CDR3 has 12 residues. Germline loops: CDR1 SGHRS, CDR2 YFSETQ. The ends were cut back, 4 bases at V and 6 bases at J, with 11 bases in the middle. The CDR3 sequence: CASSQGSLEQYF. The CDR3 DNA is TGCGCCAGCAGCCAGGGCTCCCTCGAGCAGTACTTC.

This clonotype has a handful of counts. The chain employs TRBV30 and TRBJ2-2; D call uncertain. CDR1 and CDR2 from the germline V gene are GTSNPN and SVGIG (reference sequence). The CDR3 sequence is 11 residues long. V lost 3 bases, J lost 8 bases, and 7 bases lay in between. As DNA, the CDR3 is TGTGCCTGGAGCCCTGGGGGGGAGCTGTTTTTT. Encoded protein: CAWSPGGELFF.

This clonotype came up a few times. This rearrangement joins TRBV16 to TRBJ2-1; 7 positions match TRBD2. The germline V gene encodes CDR1 KGHSY and CDR2 FQNENV. The CDR3 consists of 18 residues. After removal of 2 bases from V and 0 bases from J, the junction contained 10 bases not matched to a gene. In DNA form, the CDR3 reads TGTGCCAGCAGCCAAACGGGAGGCGGGAGTGCCTCCTACAATGAGCAGTTCTTC. It encodes CASSQTGGGSASYNEQFF. Full variable domain (missing parts from reference TRBV16 and TRBJ2-1): GEEVAQTPKHLVRGEGQKAKLYCAPIKGHSYVFWYQQVLKNEFKFLISFQNENVFDETGMPKERFSAKCLPNSPCSLEIQATKLEDSAVYFCASSQTGGGSASYNEQFFGPGTRLTVL.

This clonotype was counted between two and nine times. The chain has TRBV11-2 and TRBJ2-1; D might be TRBD1 or TRBD2, each matching 5 bases. The V end was cut by 6 bases, the J end by 7 bases, with 13 bases between. Per the germline V gene, CDR1 is SGHAT and CDR2 is FQNNGV. This CDR3 contains 13 residues. Written as DNA, the CDR3 is TGTGCCAGCAGTGGTCAGGGCGGGAATGAGCAGTTCTTC. Residues: CASSGQGGNEQFF. Using reference TRBV11-2 and TRBJ2-1 for the parts outside the CDR3, the full variable domain is EAGVAQSPRYKIIEKRQSVAFWCNPISGHATLYWYQQILGQGPKLLIQFQNNGVVDDSQLPKDRFSAERLKGVDSTLKIQPAKLEDSAVYLCASSGQGGNEQFFGPGTRLTVL.

This clonotype was seen repeatedly, ten times or more. The rearrangement joins TRBV5-6 to TRBJ2-1; 10 bases agree with TRBD2. Germline CDR1 and CDR2: SGHDT and YYEEEE. This CDR3 has 15 residues. V gave up 0 bases and J gave up 9 bases; unmatched junction bases: 6. In DNA form, the CDR3 reads TGTGCCAGCAGCTTGGTCCTAGCGGGAGTTGCTGAGCAGTTCTTC. This encodes CASSLVLAGVAEQFF.

This clonotype was counted at least ten times. This sequence joins TRBV20-1 and TRBJ2-7; 7 nucleotides align to TRBD2. The V gene end was trimmed by 3 bases and the J gene end by 2 bases; junction bases not matched to a gene: 1. Germline V gene lookup returns CDR1 DFQATT and CDR2 SNEGSKA (reference sequence). This CDR3 comprises 12 residues. CDR3 in amino acids: CSASAGAYEQYF. In nucleotides, the CDR3 is TGCAGTGCTAGTGCGGGGGCCTACGAGCAGTACTTC.

This clonotype was observed a handful of times. The chain joins TRBV6-1 to TRBJ2-1; D may match TRBD1 or TRBD2 (5 bases each). The V end was cut by 3 bases, the J end by 4 bases, with 10 bases between. The germline V gene has CDR1 MNHNS and CDR2 SASEGT. The CDR3 totals 14 residues. In DNA form, the CDR3 reads TGTGCCAGCAGTGAGGGGGTAGATTACAATGAGCAGTTCTTC. It translates to CASSEGVDYNEQFF.

V usage is TRBV6-5 and J usage is TRBJ1-1, with unresolved D. Germline assignment: CDR1 MNHEY and CDR2 SVGAGI. CDR3 length: 13 amino acids. The V end was cut by 0 bases, the J end by 7 bases, with 9 bases between. The CDR3 DNA sequence: TGTGCCAGCAGTTACTCTGGGCGGAATGAAGCTTTCTTT. It is translated as CASSYSGRNEAFF.

V usage is TRBV19 and J usage is TRBJ2-7; D is unresolved. The CDR3 is 12 amino acids. V lost 3 bases, J lost 6 bases, and 9 bases lay in between. Germline V CDR1 and CDR2: LNHDA, SQIVND (reference sequence). CDR3 nucleotides: TGTGCCAGTAGTATGGGGTCGGGCGAGCAGTACTTC. This translates into CASSMGSGEQYF.

The DNA of the CDR3 is TGTGCCAGCAGTTTTTTCGGACAGCTTTATGGCTACACCTTC. This gives the protein CASSFFGQLYGYTF. This sequence joins TRBV7-2 and TRBJ1-2; possibly TRBD1 for D (6 bases). The CDR3 contains 14 residues. Germline V gene sequence: CDR1 SGHTA, CDR2 FQGNSA. V was shortened by 6 bases and J by 5 bases, with 16 bases between the two germline ends.

This clonotype was observed a handful of times. V and J are TRBV7-6 and TRBJ2-3; D is perhaps TRBD1 (6 bases). This CDR3 region has 15 residues. With 1 base removed from V and 4 bases from J, the gap between germline ends came to 12 bases. The V gene's germline CDR1 is SGHVS and CDR2 FNYEAQ. CDR3 sequence: CASSLGGGSADTQYF. The CDR3 DNA reads as TGTGCCAGCAGCTTAGGAGGGGGTAGCGCAGATACGCAGTATTTT.

This clonotype was seen a few times. This chain links TRBV20-1 with TRBJ1-2, with a possible D match to TRBD1 (5 bases). V lost 2 bases and J 8 bases, leaving 9 bases between the germline ends. Looked up from germline, CDR1 is DFQATT and CDR2 is SNEGSKA (reference sequence). CDR3 length: 11 amino acids. As DNA, the CDR3 is TGCAGTGCTAGACTGGGGGAGGGCTACACCTTC. Translating gives CSARLGEGYTF.

This chain connects TRBV28 to TRBJ2-5; the match to TRBD2 covers 8 bases. Looked up from germline, CDR1 is MDHEN and CDR2 is SYDVKM. Losses at the gene ends were 2 bases for V and 2 bases for J; bases not matched to a gene: 16. The CDR3 is 19 amino acids. For the CDR3, the DNA is TGTGCCAGCAGTTTAGGGAGCCTAAAGGTTAGCGGGAAACAAGAGACCCAGTACTTC. Translating gives CASSLGSLKVSGKQETQYF. Drawing the rest from reference TRBV28 and TRBJ2-5, the complete variable domain is DVKVTQSSRYLVKRTGEKVFLECVQDMDHENMFWYRQDPGLGLRLIYFSYDVKMKEKGDIPEGYSVSREKKERFSLILESASTNQTSMYLCASSLGSLKVSGKQETQYFGPGTRLLVL.

The V gene is TRBV15, the J gene TRBJ1-1; D gene unclear. Trimming pared 1 base from V and 11 bases from J, leaving 17 bases between. Germline values: CDR1 LNHNV, CDR2 YYDKDF (reference sequence). This CDR3 has 14 amino acids. The CDR3: CATSRGLREGAAFF. DNA of the CDR3: TGTGCCACCAGCAGAGGTCTAAGGGAGGGCGCGGCTTTCTTT.

This clonotype appeared a few times. The rearrangement uses TRBV7-2 and TRBJ2-1; TRBD2 agrees at 10 bases. The CDR3 has 17 amino acids. From germline, CDR1 is SGHTA and CDR2 FQGNSA. Germline trimming cut 2 bases from V and 2 bases from J; bases unmatched to any gene: 6. In nucleotides, the CDR3 is TGTGCCAGCAGCTTAAGCGCAGCGGGAGGGACCTACAATGAGCAGTTCTTC. It encodes CASSLSAAGGTYNEQFF.

This chain joins TRBV12-3 or TRBV12-4 and TRBJ2-7, with D possibly being TRBD1 (6 bases). V shed 2 bases and J shed 6 bases, with 11 bases lying between them. CDR3 size: 13 residues. The CDR3 DNA sequence: TGTGCCAGCAGTTTAACAGGGTTGGGCGAGCAGTACTTC. It translates to CASSLTGLGEQYF.

The rearrangement links TRBV20-1 to TRBJ2-5; D ambiguous. CDR1 and CDR2 from the germline V gene are DFQATT and SNEGSKA (reference sequence). This CDR3 spans 11 amino acids. Trimming shortened V by 3 bases and J by 5 bases, and 7 bases separated the two germline ends. CDR3 coding DNA: TGCAGTGCTAGGGTCGGGGAGACCCAGTACTTC. Its protein product is CSARVGETQYF.

This chain connects TRBV12-3 or TRBV12-4 to TRBJ2-1, with 7 bases matching TRBD2. The CDR3 runs to 13 residues. The V gene end was trimmed by 4 bases and the J gene end by 10 bases; junction bases not matched to a gene: 7. This CDR3 reads CASSSAGLGEQFF. In nucleotides, the CDR3 is TGTGCCAGCAGTTCGGCTGGACTAGGGGAGCAGTTCTTC.

In this sample, this clonotype turned up a few times. The V gene is TRBV12-5, the J gene TRBJ2-7; 9 positions agree with TRBD1. The CDR3 totals 17 residues. V was pared by 0 bases and J by 5 bases, with 11 bases of the junction left unmatched. The V gene's germline CDR1 is LGHNT and CDR2 FRNRAP. CDR3 DNA sequence: TGTGCTAGTGGTTTGGTACCTCAATACAGGGGGCCAGACGAGCAGTACTTC. Translation: CASGLVPQYRGPDEQYF.

The gene calls are TRBV14 and TRBJ2-5; 9 bases map to TRBD2. The trim removed 3 bases at V and 10 bases at J, leaving 12 bases unmatched. The CDR3 length is 15 residues. The germline CDR1 and CDR2 sequences are SGHDN and FVKESK. As DNA, the CDR3 is TGTGCCAGCAGCCATCTGACTAGCGGAGACAGTGTCCAGTACTTC. Amino acid sequence: CASSHLTSGDSVQYF.

Only a few counts were recorded for this clonotype. The genes are TRBV24-1 and TRBJ2-1; TRBD1 might be the D (5 bases). The CDR3 consists of 16 residues. Trimming cost V 4 bases and J 0 bases, with 12 bases left between them. CDR1 and CDR2 (germline): KGHDR, SFDVKD. CDR3 coding DNA: TGTGCCACCAGTGAAACAGGAGCGCGCTCCTACAATGAGCAGTTCTTC. It is translated as CATSETGARSYNEQFF.

In this sample, this clonotype turned up a few times. The rearrangement uses TRBV5-6 and TRBJ2-1; possibly TRBD1 for D (6 bases). V was clipped by 1 base and J by 6 bases, with 11 bases between them. There are 14 residues in the CDR3. Germline V lookup: CDR1 SGHDT, CDR2 YYEEEE. The CDR3 loop is CASSLSTGFNEQFF. The CDR3 bases are TGTGCCAGCAGCTTGTCTACAGGGTTCAATGAGCAGTTCTTC.

The chain recombines TRBV6-2 or TRBV6-3 with TRBJ2-2, with unresolved D. V lost 3 bases, J lost 4 bases, and 15 bases lay in between. The CDR3 runs to 16 residues. Germline CDR1 reads MNHEY; CDR2 reads SVGEGT. The CDR3 loop reads CASSYRGAISTGELFF. In DNA form, the CDR3 reads TGTGCCAGCAGTTATCGTGGCGCCATTTCCACCGGGGAGCTGTTTTTT.

This clonotype was observed many times. The chain employs TRBV5-1 and TRBJ2-7; D gene uncertain. The V gene's germline CDR1 is SGHRS and CDR2 YFSETQ. The CDR3 runs to 15 residues. V gave up 0 bases and J gave up 0 bases, with 10 bases separating them. The DNA for the CDR3 is TGCGCCAGCAGCTTGGGGTACGGCCCCTCCTACGAGCAGTACTTC. The encoded protein is CASSLGYGPSYEQYF.

This clonotype has just one count. This chain links TRBV29-1 with TRBJ2-7; D might be TRBD1 or TRBD2, each matching 5 bases. This CDR3 comprises 15 residues. V gave up 1 base and J gave up 2 bases, with 15 bases separating them. Germline lookup yields CDR1 SQVTM and CDR2 ANQGSEA. DNA for the CDR3: TGCAGCGTTGAAGTAGTGGGGGTGAGGCCCTACGAGCAGTACTTC. Encoded protein: CSVEVVGVRPYEQYF.

This rearrangement joins TRBV5-4 to TRBJ2-5, with TRBD2 matching 15 bases. V shed 4 bases, J shed 5 bases, and the junction held 6 bases outside the gene matches. The CDR3 consists of 16 residues. Per germline, CDR1 SGHNT and CDR2 YYREEE (reference sequence). CDR3 loop: CASSEGLAGGRETQYF. The CDR3 DNA reads as TGTGCCAGCAGCGAGGGACTAGCGGGAGGACGTGAGACCCAGTACTTC.

The rearrangement uses TRBV30 and TRBJ2-1, with D perhaps TRBD2 (5 bases). V was cut by 3 bases and J by 7 bases, with 10 bases left in between. This CDR3 comprises 12 residues. In germline, CDR1 is GTSNPN, CDR2 SVGIG (reference sequence). As DNA, the CDR3 is TGTGCCTGGAGGGTGACTATTAATGAGCAGTTCTTC. It yields the protein CAWRVTINEQFF.

In this sample, this clonotype turned up a few times. The chain uses TRBV7-9 and TRBJ1-6; possibly TRBD1 for D (6 bases). Trimming took 5 bases from V and 5 from J, leaving 10 bases between them. CDR1 is SEHNR and CDR2 is FQNEAQ in the germline V gene (reference sequence). This CDR3 contains 14 residues. CDR3 sequence: CASSKGQNNSPLHF. The CDR3 DNA reads TGTGCCAGCAGCAAAGGACAGAATAATTCACCCCTCCACTTT.

V usage is TRBV11-2 and J usage is TRBJ2-3; 8 bases map to TRBD1. The trim removed 3 bases at V and 6 bases at J, leaving 5 bases unmatched. Germline assignment: CDR1 SGHAT and CDR2 FQNNGV. The CDR3 is made up of 14 amino acids. CDR3 nucleotide sequence: TGTGCCAGCAGCTTCGGACAGGGCGGTGATACGCAGTATTTT. This codes for CASSFGQGGDTQYF.

This chain links TRBV30 with TRBJ2-1; 12 bases align to TRBD2. The CDR3 runs 13 residues. Germline trimming cut 5 bases from V and 9 bases from J; bases unmatched to any gene: 5. Germline V gene sequence: CDR1 GTSNPN, CDR2 SVGIG (reference sequence). CDR3 sequence (DNA): TGTGCCTGGGTTCTAGCGGGAGGGGCTGAGCAGTTCTTC. Translation: CAWVLAGGAEQFF.

This chain uses TRBV5-4 with TRBJ2-3, with 7 bases that match TRBD1. Germline V gene lookup returns CDR1 SGHNT and CDR2 YYREEE (reference sequence). This CDR3 contains 12 residues. Trimming cost V 8 bases and J 2 bases; bases outside gene matches: 2. CDR3 region: CASRGHTDTQYF. CDR3 sequence (DNA): TGTGCCAGTAGGGGGCACACAGATACGCAGTATTTT.

J is TRBJ2-1 and V is TRBV7-3; D is possibly TRBD2 (5 bases). CDR1 and CDR2 from the germline V gene are SGHTA and FQGTGA. This CDR3 has 14 amino acids. V was clipped by 2 bases and J by 5 bases, with 10 bases between them. In DNA, the CDR3 is TGTGCCAGCAGCTTATCGGGGATCGACAATGAGCAGTTCTTC. This gives the protein CASSLSGIDNEQFF.